This T cell receptor (beta chain) was identified in a study of Ad26.COV2.S vaccination and SARS-CoV-2 variants. Broader study findings: Recipients given vaccine exceeded placebo recipients in spike-specific TCR breadth.

Profiling relied on immunoSEQ multiplex PCR, and the TCRdb table lists in-frame clones only, not all of them. The repertoire has about 350,000 clones, 75% to 90% of them found once; the top ten carry about 10%. CDR3 length: 11 amino acids. Trimming shortened V by 6 bases and J by 2 bases, and 4 bases separated the two germline ends. CDR1 and CDR2 (germline): MDHEN, SYDVKM. Remarks on this clone: Its antigen remains unidentified.

This sample's treatment: approximately 18 received Ad26.COV2.S at low or high dose, single or two shots; 5 received placebo; per-sample allocation not given. Specimen acquisition occurred on day 63 following the initial vaccine or placebo injection. An adult of 18-55 years in Boston served as donor. This vaccine is an Ad26 vector that expresses the Wuhan-strain SARS-CoV-2 spike. The chain is built from TRBV28 and TRBJ1-1; D remains ambiguous. This sequence originates from a person between 18 and 60 years old who received the Ad26.COV2.S COVID-19 vaccine or a placebo. Specimen: peripheral blood, collected in a trial of Ad26.COV2.S vaccine versus placebo. The chain's CDR3 is CASSENTEAFF. CDR3 coding DNA: TGTGCCAGCAGCGAAAACACTGAAGCTTTCTTT.